This entry describes one TCR beta chain. This clonotype was detected many times. Its specific antigen is unknown. Within one base of it there is no much larger clone, and no base qualities were kept. The library was generated by multiplex PCR. For sequencing, an Illumina HiSeq 4000 was employed. TCR beta libraries were built with iRepertoire HTBI primers and Arm-PCR amplification of CDR3 regions. PCR products were gel purified before sequencing. The authors processed their data as follows. Gene usage analysis of CDR3 amino acid clonotypes relied on the roughly 60 TRBV and around 14 TRBJ segments identified across samples. COPE and FqMerger were used to merge the filtered high-quality paired reads into contigs. BLAST was used to align contigs to IMGT TRBV, TRBD and TRBJ reference genes, and CDR3 was defined according to IMGT. Highly expanded clones were defined as clonotypes with a frequency above 0.1%. Shannon entropy was used to measure repertoire diversity, and the Gini coefficient was used to measure V-J evenness. A clonotype was considered public if more than one individual shared it. TCRdb redid the processing of the public reads, applying fastp at Q25 and MiXCR, and retained in-frame beta chains. Identical CDR3 protein sequences are pooled into one entry, listed with their most common genes and DNA. The V and J calls were determined by TCRdb, not by the authors. Across this sample there are fewer than 400,000 distinct CDR3 sequences, with more than 15% seen only once. The ten largest clonotypes hold about 36% of the sample.

The sample comes from a study of regulatory T cells in long-lasting Graves disease (dated by TCRdb to about 2021). With respect to the entire study: In the newly diagnosed Graves' disease group, patients had been taking antithyroid drugs for less than 3 months. Peripheral blood TCR sequencing and RNA sequencing compared persistent Graves' disease patients with newly diagnosed Graves' disease patients. The study was conducted in China and was registered as a clinical trial. TCR sequencing covered 13 persistent and 20 or so newly diagnosed Graves' disease patients, 33 samples in total. Summary of the overall study and its limitations: A larger number of public clonotypes was shared among persistent patients (approximately 3,000) than among newly diagnosed patients (approximately 1,000). TRBV28, TRBJ1-2 and TRBJ2-5 were preferentially used in persistent disease, while TRBV20-1 and TRBJ2-1 were favored in newly diagnosed disease. The authors noted that the small sample size was a limitation that may lower accuracy. Compared with newly diagnosed patients, persistent Graves' disease patients had lower TCR Shannon entropy and fewer highly expanded clones, which suggests clonal expansion. The study examined only peripheral blood because the primary lesion, thyroid tissue, could not be accessed. Only the TCR beta chain was sequenced and analyzed.

CDR1 and CDR2 are read off the germline V gene (reference sequence) as GTSNPN and SVGIG. Inclusive of the bounding cysteine and phenylalanine, the CDR3 is 13 residues long. The kept DNA is CDR3 alone, 39 bases in frame from the first base. Trimming costs V 7 bases and J 3 bases, and their ends lie 15 bases apart. The intended sense of this specimen's time point label: newly diagnosed GD, antithyroid drugs for less than 3 months. RNA was extracted from PBMCs in TRIzol for both TCR sequencing and RNA sequencing. The diagnosis of Graves' disease followed American Thyroid Association guidelines. Patients were recruited from an endocrinology department in Xi'an, China. Each patient gave approximately 8.8 milliliters of peripheral blood, collected in an EDTA anticoagulant tube. Ficoll Paque Plus density gradient separation was used to isolate PBMCs, and no further T cell sorting was done. An Agilent 2100 Bioanalyzer and agarose gel were used to check RNA quality, while a NanoDrop 2000 measured RNA concentration.

The clonotype comes from a female donor with Graves disease. The chain is assembled from TRBV30 and TRBJ1-1, with TRBD1 tentatively as D gene (5 bases match). Sample: peripheral blood mononuclear cells (PBMCs), taken at new diagnosis, from a patient treated with antithyroid drugs. The CDR3 reads CASRTGGDTEAFF. The DNA sequence is as follows: TGTGCCTCCCGGACCGGAGGGGACACTGAAGCTTTCTTT.